This is a list of T cell receptor beta chains from one sample in a study of cytomegalovirus exposure and HLA in healthy donors. TCRdb keeps only in-frame clones here, not all; method: immunoSEQ multiplex PCR. The sample holds roughly 120,000 clones, 88% seen once. The sequenced sample consisted of PBMCs. All receptors come from a woman between 18 and 29 years old in good health and CMV-seronegative. Both conserved end residues are part of each CDR3. The order of the fields is CDR3 length, V gene, J gene, D gene, clone size, CDR3 protein, CDR3 DNA. The D gene is left open where the match is weak. A row's size may be missing; if present it is once, few, many or a size class.

16	TRBV5-1	TRBJ2-6	NA	NA	CASSTNNRAGANVLTF	TGCGCCAGCAGCACTAACAACAGGGCTGGGGCCAACGTCCTGACTTTC
15	TRBV6-4	TRBJ2-7	TRBD2	NA	CASSDWLAGVYEQYF	TGTGCCAGCAGTGACTGGTTAGCGGGAGTTTACGAGCAGTACTTC
15	TRBV9	TRBJ2-1	TRBD2	NA	CASSVDGTSYNEQFF	TGTGCCAGCAGCGTAGACGGGACTAGCTACAATGAGCAGTTCTTC
17	TRBV16	TRBJ1-5	NA	NA	CASSQSPQGRGNQPQHF	TGTGCCAGCAGCCAAAGCCCACAGGGACGGGGCAATCAGCCCCAGCATTTT
13	TRBV5-1	TRBJ2-7	NA	NA	CASSSSRNYEQYF	TGCGCCAGCAGCAGCAGCAGGAACTACGAGCAGTACTTC
13	TRBV29-1	TRBJ1-1	NA	NA	CSVARQARPEAFF	TGCAGCGTCGCCAGACAGGCCCGGCCTGAAGCTTTCTTT
13	TRBV7-9	TRBJ2-4	NA	few	CASSRDGGDIQYF	TGTGCCAGCAGCCGGGACGGGGGTGACATTCAGTACTTC
14	TRBV19	TRBJ2-5	TRBD1	NA	CASSTTGVGETQYF	TGTGCCAGTAGTACCACAGGGGTGGGAGAGACCCAGTACTTC
15	TRBV4-3	TRBJ1-6	NA	NA	CASSQDPQGGSPLHF	TGCGCCAGCAGCCAAGATCCCCAGGGTGGGTCACCCCTCCACTTT
14	TRBV7-6	TRBJ2-5	NA	NA	CASSLRGLEETQYF	TGTGCCAGCAGCTTGAGAGGTCTGGAAGAGACCCAGTACTTC
14	TRBV27	TRBJ1-5	TRBD1	NA	CASSGQGATQPQHF	TGTGCCAGCAGTGGACAGGGCGCGACTCAGCCCCAGCATTTT
16	TRBV2	TRBJ2-2	TRBD2	NA	CASSVGLAGQTGELFF	TGTGCCAGCAGTGTGGGACTAGCGGGACAGACCGGGGAGCTGTTTTTT
15	TRBV9	TRBJ2-1	TRBD2	NA	CASSLTRAGLGEQFF	TGTGCCAGCAGCCTTACGCGAGCGGGACTCGGTGAGCAGTTCTTC
15	TRBV28	TRBJ1-1	TRBD1	NA	CASNTWDRVNTEAFF	TGTGCCAGCAACACGTGGGACAGAGTGAACACTGAAGCTTTCTTT
13	TRBV7-9	TRBJ2-7	TRBD2	NA	CASSPPGGNEQYF	TGTGCCAGCAGCCCCCCCGGGGGGAACGAGCAGTACTTC
14	TRBV7-6	TRBJ2-2	NA	NA	CASSLGPSTGELFF	TGTGCCAGCAGCTTAGGGCCCAGCACCGGGGAGCTGTTTTTT
15	TRBV7-8	TRBJ1-2	TRBD1	once	CASSPGQLVNYGYTF	TGTGCCAGCAGCCCGGGACAGCTAGTAAACTATGGCTACACCTTC
15	TRBV6-1	TRBJ1-5	NA	NA	CASSLTVTVYQPQHF	TGTGCCAGCAGCCTGACAGTGACGGTGTATCAGCCCCAGCATTTT
18	TRBV7-3	TRBJ2-1	TRBD2	NA	CASSPGTSGSSSYNEQFF	TGTGCCAGCAGCCCCGGGACTAGCGGATCGAGCTCCTACAATGAGCAGTTCTTC
17	TRBV28	TRBJ2-7	TRBD1	NA	CASSSLISTGNLYEQYF	TGTGCCAGCAGTTCACTTATCTCGACAGGGAACCTATACGAGCAGTACTTC
14	TRBV4-1	TRBJ1-3	NA	NA	CASSQGLRGNTIYF	TGCGCCAGCAGCCAAGGACTGAGGGGAAACACCATATATTTT
14	TRBV27	TRBJ1-5	TRBD1	once	CASSLGQGSQPQHF	TGTGCCAGCAGTCTGGGACAGGGAAGTCAGCCCCAGCATTTT
13	TRBV19	TRBJ2-7	NA	NA	CASSTGQSYEQYF	TGTGCCAGTAGTACCGGACAGTCCTACGAGCAGTACTTC
15	TRBV15	TRBJ1-4	TRBD1	NA	CATSSTRTGDEKLFF	TGTGCCACCAGCTCTACAAGGACAGGGGATGAAAAACTGTTTTTT
14	TRBV5-1	TRBJ1-4	NA	NA	CASSLDGSGEKLFF	TGCGCCAGCAGCTTAGACGGGAGTGGTGAAAAACTGTTTTTT
15	TRBV27	TRBJ1-1	TRBD1	NA	CASSFLQGAGTEAFF	TGTGCCAGCAGTTTCCTCCAGGGGGCGGGCACTGAAGCTTTCTTT
13	TRBV27	TRBJ2-7	NA	NA	CASSSGHTYEQYF	TGTGCCAGCAGTTCGGGACATACCTACGAGCAGTACTTC
14	TRBV7-3	TRBJ2-2	NA	NA	CASSQGQNTGELFF	TGTGCCAGCAGCCAGGGACAAAACACCGGGGAGCTGTTTTTT
15	TRBV19	TRBJ1-1	NA	NA	CASSLRPRVNTEAFF	TGTGCCAGTAGTCTTAGACCACGGGTTAACACTGAAGCTTTCTTT
15	TRBV2	TRBJ2-3	TRBD2	once	CASNQLAGVPDTQYF	TGTGCCAGCAACCAACTAGCGGGGGTCCCAGATACGCAGTATTTT
14	TRBV5-1	TRBJ1-5	NA	NA	CASSPGQSNQPQHF	TGCGCCAGCAGCCCAGGACAGAGCAATCAGCCCCAGCATTTT
17	TRBV11-1	TRBJ2-3	TRBD2	NA	CASSPRRLAGSTDTQYF	TGTGCCAGCAGCCCGAGAAGGCTAGCGGGGAGCACAGATACGCAGTATTTT
15	TRBV6-1	TRBJ2-7	NA	NA	CASSEDRGSSYEQYF	TGTGCCAGCAGTGAAGATCGGGGGAGCTCCTACGAGCAGTACTTC
17	TRBV4-3	TRBJ2-7	TRBD2	NA	CASSQGRWDYPSYEQYF	TGCGCCAGCAGCCAAGGAAGGTGGGACTATCCAAGCTACGAGCAGTACTTC
16	TRBV4-3	TRBJ2-2	NA	NA	CASSPKGVRQGGELFF	TGCGCCAGCAGCCCAAAAGGCGTGAGGCAGGGGGGGGAGCTGTTTTTT
15	TRBV2	TRBJ2-7	TRBD1	NA	CASRFRGQGAYEQYF	TGTGCCAGCAGGTTTCGGGGACAGGGTGCCTACGAGCAGTACTTC
17	TRBV4-3	TRBJ2-7	TRBD2	NA	CASSQDDGRLAPYEQYF	TGCGCCAGCAGCCAAGATGACGGAAGACTAGCTCCCTACGAGCAGTACTTC
13	TRBV5-4	TRBJ2-7	NA	NA	CASSFSGSYEQYF	TGTGCCAGCAGTTTTTCCGGTTCCTACGAGCAGTACTTC
13	TRBV6-1	TRBJ1-6	NA	few	CASTTGIRSPLHF	TGTGCCAGTACTACAGGGATTCGTTCACCCCTCCACTTT
17	TRBV28	TRBJ1-3	TRBD1	NA	CASRLGTGVKSGNTIYF	TGTGCCAGCAGGTTGGGGACAGGGGTCAAATCTGGAAACACCATATATTTT
15	TRBV19	TRBJ1-4	NA	NA	CASRAARATNEKLFF	TGTGCCAGTAGAGCCGCCCGAGCAACTAATGAAAAACTGTTTTTT
14	TRBV27	TRBJ2-4	NA	NA	CASSDRLPKNIQYF	TGTGCCAGCAGTGATCGACTACCCAAAAACATTCAGTACTTC